The 13 T cell receptor beta chains below all came from one sample that was sequenced in a study of OX40 agonist ivuxolimab in advanced cancers. Using immunoSEQ multiplex PCR, the repertoire was profiled, and TCRdb retains in-frame clones only, with some absent. The sample lists tens of thousands of clones, about four fifths occurring once. The specimen comprised CD4+ or CD8+ T cells sorted from blood, sampled in a trial of the OX40 agonist ivuxolimab. These receptors were taken from an adult with an advanced solid tumor such as melanoma, head and neck, liver or kidney cancer.

The chain employs TRBV7-2 and TRBJ1-1, with a possible D match to TRBD1 (6 bases). In germline, CDR1 is SGHTA, CDR2 FQGNSA. Between the trimmed V and J ends, which lost 3 bases and 4 bases, there was a span of 12 bases. This CDR3 spans 14 amino acids. The CDR3 region is CASSLREGGTEAFF. CDR3 bases: TGTGCCAGCAGCTTGCGGGAAGGGGGCACTGAAGCTTTCTTT.

About this clone itself: Other DNA sequences in this sample translate to the same CDR3. The chain combines TRBV5-1 with TRBJ2-2; 8 bases fit TRBD1. Trimming took 4 bases from V and 0 from J; bases not matched to a gene: 2. This CDR3 is 15 amino acids long. CDR1 and CDR2 from the germline V gene are SGHRS and YFSETQ. CDR3 protein: CASSPDRANTGELFF. The CDR3 bases are TGCGCCAGCAGCCCGGACAGGGCGAACACCGGGGAGCTGTTTTTT.

This rearrangement joins TRBV7-9 to TRBJ1-2; D ambiguous. The CDR3 loop spans 13 amino acids. Germline CDR1 SEHNR, CDR2 FQNEAQ (reference sequence). The V end lost 5 bases, the J end lost 2 bases, and 9 bases lay between the germline ends. As DNA, the CDR3 is TGTGCCAGCAGCCCTTTCGACAACTATGGCTACACCTTC. Amino acid sequence: CASSPFDNYGYTF.

This chain links TRBV4-1 with TRBJ2-2; D perhaps matches TRBD1 (7 bases). The CDR3 is 17 residues long. CDR1 MGHRA and CDR2 YSYEKL come from the germline V gene. V was cut by 4 bases and J by 4 bases, with 19 bases left in between. CDR3 sequence (DNA): TGCGCCAGCAGCCCGTCGCGGCAGGGGGGCGGCACCGGGGAGCTGTTTTTT. Translating gives CASSPSRQGGGTGELFF.

V usage is TRBV11-3 and J usage is TRBJ1-1, with D uncertain. Trimming removed 1 base from V and 0 bases from J, with 3 bases in between. Germline CDR1 and CDR2: SGHNT and YENEEA. The CDR3 spans 13 residues. CDR3 loop: CASSLALNTEAFF. Written as DNA, the CDR3 is TGTGCCAGCAGCTTAGCTCTGAACACTGAAGCTTTCTTT.

The genes are TRBV10-3 and TRBJ1-1; no definite D call. The germline V gene has CDR1 ENHRY and CDR2 SYGVKD. The ends were cut back, 7 bases at V and 2 bases at J, with 11 bases in the middle. The length of the CDR3 is 13 residues. In DNA, the CDR3 is TGTGCCATCAACGTTCAGCCAAACACTGAAGCTTTCTTT. Its protein product is CAINVQPNTEAFF.

The chain combines TRBV5-4 with TRBJ2-1, with 12 bases identical to TRBD2. Trimming removed 4 bases from V and 7 bases from J; junction bases left unmatched: 12. CDR1 and CDR2 from the germline V gene are SGHNT and YYREEE (reference sequence). This CDR3 spans 17 amino acids. The CDR3 sequence is CASSPIPTSGRANEQFF. DNA for the CDR3: TGTGCCAGCAGCCCGATACCGACTAGCGGGAGAGCTAATGAGCAGTTCTTC.

The CDR3: CAPHLGPNYGYTF. In DNA form, the CDR3 reads TGTGCCCCCCATTTGGGCCCTAACTATGGCTACACCTTC. V gene TRBV10-3 combines with J gene TRBJ1-2, with no clear D. V lost 11 bases to trimming and J lost 0 bases, with 13 bases between them. The CDR3 has 13 residues. In germline, CDR1 is ENHRY, CDR2 SYGVKD.

This clone qualifies as medium-sized (0.01 to 0.1%). The chain carries TRBV27 and TRBJ1-4, with D possibly matching TRBD1 (5 bases). The CDR3 contains 14 residues. Deletions cut 2 bases from V and 12 bases from J, with 16 bases between. The V gene's germline CDR1 is MNHEY and CDR2 SMNVEV (reference sequence). CDR3 in DNA: TGTGCCAGCAGTTTAAAAGCCGCGGGGGTGGAACTGTTTTTT. Amino acids: CASSLKAAGVELFF.

The gene calls are TRBV10-2 and TRBJ1-2, with a tentative D call TRBD1 (5 bases). Germline CDR1 WSHSY, CDR2 SAAADI. With 3 bases removed from V and 8 bases from J, the gap between germline ends came to 10 bases. The CDR3 contains 12 residues. This CDR3 is CASSDGQGGYTF. In DNA, the CDR3 is TGCGCCAGCAGTGATGGGCAGGGCGGCTACACCTTC.

V gene TRBV6-1 combines with J gene TRBJ2-1, with 11 bases fitting TRBD1. From germline, CDR1 is MNHNS and CDR2 SASEGT. The CDR3 spans 15 residues. The ends lost 7 bases at V and 4 bases at J; junction bases unmatched: 6. The CDR3 sequence: CASTTGTGGYNEQFF. In DNA, the CDR3 is TGTGCCAGCACCACCGGGACAGGGGGATACAATGAGCAGTTCTTC.

Concerning this clone itself: A read error may account for a junction end that differs from germline. The chain has TRBV5-6 and TRBJ2-5; D assignment may be TRBD1 or TRBD2 (7 bases each). This CDR3 contains 13 residues. Germline CDR1 and CDR2: SGHDT and YYEEEE. CDR3 sequence (DNA): TGTGCCAGCAGCTCGTACCGGACAGGTGGGGGGGACTTC. Encoded protein: CASSSYRTGGGDF.

The chain carries TRBV10-3 and TRBJ1-2, with D unclear. Trimming took off 6 bases at V and 7 bases at J, with 12 bases between the two ends. The CDR3 sequence is 12 residues long. In germline, CDR1 is ENHRY, CDR2 SYGVKD. The CDR3 loop is CAIRRPRSGYTF. CDR3 DNA: TGTGCCATCAGGAGACCCAGGAGTGGCTACACCTTC.